One and the same sample provided the 26 T cell receptor beta chains below, sequenced in a study of blood T cell repertoires in COVID-19. The assay was immunoSEQ multiplex PCR, and TCRdb's table has in-frame clones only and misses some. The sample lists 380,000 or so clones, approximately 88% occurring once. The sample was peripheral blood. All receptors derive from a middle-aged man with acute or convalescent COVID-19.

The rearrangement uses TRBV18 and TRBJ1-1; perhaps TRBD1 as D (6 bases). Germline lookup yields CDR1 KGHSH and CDR2 LQKENI. The ends were cut back, 4 bases at V and 3 bases at J, with 9 bases in the middle. The CDR3 sequence is 13 residues long. The DNA of the CDR3 is TGTGCCAGCTCACACGACAGGCACACTGAAGCTTTCTTT. It translates to CASSHDRHTEAFF.

CDR3 bases: TGCGCCAGCAGCCCGGGACAGTCAGATTACGAGCAGTACTTC. It codes for CASSPGQSDYEQYF. The J gene is TRBJ2-7, the V gene TRBV5-1; 7 bases line up with TRBD1. V shed 4 bases and J 4 bases; nucleotides not matched to a gene: 8. CDR3 size: 14 residues. Germline CDR1 reads SGHRS; CDR2 reads YFSETQ.

The chain is built from TRBV6-6 and TRBJ1-1; D is uncertain. Germline CDR1 reads MNHNY; CDR2 reads SVGAGI (reference sequence). The CDR3 spans 13 residues. The V end lost 10 bases, the J end lost 3 bases, and 15 bases lay between the germline ends. DNA of the CDR3: TGTGCCACCCTAAGGAGGAGTGACACTGAAGCTTTCTTT. This gives the protein CATLRRSDTEAFF.

This chain joins TRBV7-6 and TRBJ2-3, with 7 bases aligning to TRBD1. After removal of 5 bases from V and 3 bases from J, the junction contained 8 bases not matched to a gene. This CDR3 contains 15 residues. In germline, CDR1 is SGHVS, CDR2 FNYEAQ. As DNA, the CDR3 is TGTGCCAGCAGCCTCACAGGGGATGAGACAGATACGCAGTATTTT. Its protein product is CASSLTGDETDTQYF.

J is TRBJ1-2 and V is TRBV4-3, with TRBD1 as a possible D gene (6 bases). From germline, CDR1 is LGHNA and CDR2 YSLEER. The CDR3 is made up of 15 amino acids. V lost 0 bases and J lost 4, with 12 bases in between. The CDR3 loop reads CASSQERGGLYGYTF. CDR3 bases: TGCGCCAGCAGCCAAGAAAGGGGGGGCCTCTATGGCTACACCTTC.

The rearrangement uses TRBV7-9 and TRBJ2-7; D is unresolved. The germline V and J ends were trimmed by 1 base and 5 bases, with 12 bases remaining between them. Germline V gene data show CDR1 as SEHNR and CDR2 as FQNEAQ (reference sequence). The CDR3 runs 14 residues. The CDR3 region is CASSLVETPNEQYF. CDR3 coding DNA: TGTGCCAGCAGCTTAGTTGAGACTCCAAACGAGCAGTACTTC. Based on the CDR3 plus reference TRBV7-9 and TRBJ2-7, the full variable domain is DTGVSQNPRHKITKRGQNVTFRCDPISEHNRLYWYRQTLGQGPEFLTYFQNEAQLEKSRLLSDRFSAERPKGSFSTLEIQRTEQGDSAMYLCASSLVETPNEQYFGPGTRLTVT.

V gene TRBV3-1 (or the pseudogene TRBV3-2) combines with J gene TRBJ1-1; D gene unclear. V dropped 1 base and J dropped 0 bases, with 9 bases sitting between them. This CDR3 region has 15 residues. Germline CDR1 is LGHDT and CDR2 is YNNKEL (reference sequence). The CDR3 coding sequence is TGTGCCAGCAGCCAAGTTCCACAGATGAACACTGAAGCTTTCTTT. It translates to CASSQVPQMNTEAFF.

The rearrangement uses TRBV19 and TRBJ1-1; TRBD1 matches 9 bases. Germline loops: CDR1 LNHDA, CDR2 SQIVND (reference sequence). V lost 7 bases to trimming and J lost 2 bases; unmatched junction nucleotides: 8. The CDR3 length is 15 residues. The CDR3 loop reads CASTWDRELNTEAFF. CDR3 DNA sequence: TGTGCCAGTACCTGGGACAGGGAATTAAACACTGAAGCTTTCTTT. Variable domain in full (rest from reference TRBV19 and TRBJ1-1): DGGITQSPKYLFRKEGQNVTLSCEQNLNHDAMYWYRQDPGQGLRLIYYSQIVNDFQKGDIAEGYSVSREKKESFPLTVTSAQKNPTAFYLCASTWDRELNTEAFFGQGTRLTVV.

The genes are TRBV5-8 and TRBJ1-1; D is uncertain. CDR3 length equals 13 residues. The germline CDR1 and CDR2 sequences are SGHTS and YDEGEE. V was trimmed by 4 bases and J by 1 base, leaving 8 bases between them. The CDR3 is CASSGGQNTEAFF. The CDR3 DNA reads TGTGCCAGCAGCGGTGGGCAGAACACTGAAGCTTTCTTT. The full variable domain, its missing parts supplied by reference TRBV5-8 and TRBJ1-1, is EAGVTQSPTHLIKTRGQQATLRCSPISGHTSVYWYQQALGLGLQFLLWYDEGEERNRGNFPPRFSGRQFPNYSSELNVNALELEDSALYLCASSGGQNTEAFFGQGTRLTVV.

This clone is a singleton in its sample. The J gene is TRBJ1-1, the V gene TRBV18, with a tentative D call TRBD1 (5 bases). This CDR3 has 16 amino acids. V was shortened by 0 bases and J by 0 bases, with 11 bases between the two germline ends. The germline gives CDR1 KGHSH, CDR2 LQKENI. CDR3 sequence: CASSPPWGRVNTEAFF. The CDR3 DNA reads TGTGCCAGCTCACCACCGTGGGGCAGGGTGAACACTGAAGCTTTCTTT.

The genes are TRBV4-1 and TRBJ2-1, with 13 bases matching TRBD2. This CDR3 region has 15 residues. CDR1 MGHRA and CDR2 YSYEKL come from the germline V gene. V was clipped by 3 bases and J by 10 bases; unmatched bases: 6. The chain's CDR3 is CASSHRLAGGREQFF. CDR3 DNA sequence: TGCGCCAGCAGCCACCGACTAGCGGGAGGACGGGAGCAGTTCTTC.

This clone appeared once. J is TRBJ1-2 and V is TRBV7-9, with D possibly TRBD1 on 5 matching bases. V was pared by 2 bases and J by 2 bases, with 21 bases between. The germline V gene has CDR1 SEHNR and CDR2 FQNEAQ (reference sequence). The CDR3 extends over 18 amino acids. The CDR3 DNA reads TGTGCCAGCAGCTTAAATCTAGGCGGGGGACGGTTAAACTATGGCTACACCTTC. Protein product: CASSLNLGGGRLNYGYTF.

V gene TRBV30 combines with J gene TRBJ1-2; D is ambiguous. Trimming left V 2 bases short and J 0 bases short, with 13 bases between. The CDR3 runs to 15 residues. CDR1 is GTSNPN and CDR2 is SVGIG in the germline V gene (reference sequence). As DNA, the CDR3 is TGTGCCTGGAGTCCTACGGGGAGTCCTAACTATGGCTACACCTTC. Protein product: CAWSPTGSPNYGYTF. Using reference TRBV30 and TRBJ1-2 for the parts outside the CDR3, the full variable domain is SQTIHQWPATLVQPVGSPLSLECTVEGTSNPNLYWYRQAAGRGLQLLFYSVGIGQISSEVPQNLSASRPQDRQFILSSKKLLLSDSGFYLCAWSPTGSPNYGYTFGSGTRLTVV.

The J gene is TRBJ2-7, the V gene TRBV6-5; 8 bases fit TRBD1. V gave up 6 bases and J gave up 2 bases; unmatched junction bases: 9. The length of the CDR3 is 15 residues. CDR1 MNHEY and CDR2 SVGAGI come from the germline V gene. The CDR3 nucleotides are TGTGCCAGCAGCGGGGGACCGGGACAGGCCTACGAGCAGTACTTC. Protein sequence: CASSGGPGQAYEQYF.

The chain has TRBV6-6 and TRBJ2-2; 8 bases fit TRBD2. Trimming cost V 8 bases and J 4 bases; bases outside gene matches: 9. CDR1 is MNHNY and CDR2 is SVGAGI in the germline V gene (reference sequence). CDR3 length: 15 amino acids. The CDR3 DNA sequence: TGTGCCAGCCTCAACAGCGGGGGTTTCACCGGGGAGCTGTTTTTT. Its protein product is CASLNSGGFTGELFF.

The genes are TRBV5-6 and TRBJ1-4; D gene ambiguous. CDR1 SGHDT and CDR2 YYEEEE come from the germline V gene. Trimming removed 0 bases at V and 7 bases at J, with 10 bases between. The CDR3 contains 14 residues. CDR3 protein: CASSLAGRSEKLFF. The DNA of the CDR3 is TGTGCCAGCAGCTTGGCGGGGAGGAGTGAAAAACTGTTTTTT.

CDR3 residues: CASSLSLAGGPTGELFF. CDR3 DNA: TGTGCCAGCAGCCTGAGCCTAGCGGGGGGGCCCACCGGGGAGCTGTTTTTT. The gene calls are TRBV7-3 and TRBJ2-2, with TRBD2 identical over 12 bases. This CDR3 has 17 amino acids. Unmatched junction bases numbered 8, after V lost 5 bases and J lost 4 bases. Germline V gene data show CDR1 as SGHTA and CDR2 as FQGTGA.

The V and J genes are TRBV6-5 and TRBJ1-6; D unresolved. V was clipped by 3 bases and J by 10 bases, with 13 bases between them. CDR1 MNHEY and CDR2 SVGAGI come from the germline V gene. This CDR3 is 14 amino acids long. The CDR3 bases are TGTGCCAGCAGTTATAGTCCGTCGGAGTCACCCCTCCACTTT. It specifies CASSYSPSESPLHF.

This chain links TRBV5-4 with TRBJ1-2; D is perhaps TRBD1 (6 bases). The CDR3 contains 14 residues. V gave up 2 bases and J gave up 3 bases, with 11 bases separating them. Germline lookup yields CDR1 SGHNT and CDR2 YYREEE (reference sequence). The CDR3 DNA sequence: TGTGCCAGCAGCTTTTTTGGACAGCACTATGGCTACACCTTC. It specifies CASSFFGQHYGYTF.

This clone was seen just once. The rearrangement joins TRBV28 to TRBJ2-5, with D possibly matching TRBD2 (6 bases). The V gene lost 1 base and the J gene lost 5 bases, with 11 bases spanning the gap. Per germline, CDR1 MDHEN and CDR2 SYDVKM. The CDR3 covers 14 residues. CDR3 bases: TGTGCCAGCAGTTTATTAGCGGATAGGGAGACCCAGTACTTC. It yields the protein CASSLLADRETQYF.

The V call is TRBV6-4, the J call TRBJ2-3; D possibly corresponds to TRBD2 (6 bases). Germline V gene data show CDR1 as MRHNA and CDR2 as SNTAGT. The length of the CDR3 is 13 residues. Trimming stripped 2 bases from V and 3 bases from J, with 6 bases between. In DNA, the CDR3 is TGTGCCAGCAGTGACGGGACTACAGATACGCAGTATTTT. It specifies CASSDGTTDTQYF.

The CDR3 sequence is CASRVGFGEYYEQYF. Written as DNA, the CDR3 is TGCGCCAGCAGGGTGGGGTTCGGGGAATATTACGAGCAGTACTTC. V gene TRBV5-1 combines with J gene TRBJ2-7, with D possibly TRBD2 on 5 matching bases. V lost 5 bases, J lost 4 bases, and 19 bases lay in between. This CDR3 contains 15 residues. Germline CDR1 and CDR2: SGHRS and YFSETQ.

The chain recombines TRBV12-5 with TRBJ2-5, with 10 bases lining up with TRBD1. This CDR3 contains 14 residues. Germline lookup yields CDR1 LGHNT and CDR2 FRNRAP. After removal of 4 bases from V and 5 bases from J, the junction contained 4 bases not matched to a gene. CDR3 sequence (DNA): TGTGCTAGTGGTTCGGGGACAGGGGAGGAGACCCAGTACTTC. Protein sequence: CASGSGTGEETQYF.

This clone has only a few counts. CDR3: CASSEWASGGGTGELFF. Written as DNA, the CDR3 is TGTGCCAGCAGTGAATGGGCTAGCGGGGGAGGTACCGGGGAGCTGTTTTTT. The rearrangement joins TRBV2 to TRBJ2-2; 10 bases are shared with TRBD2. Unmatched junction bases numbered 8, after V lost 2 bases and J lost 5 bases. This CDR3 comprises 17 residues. Germline CDR1 is SNHLY and CDR2 is FYNNEI. Drawing the rest from reference TRBV2 and TRBJ2-2, the complete variable domain is EPEVTQTPSHQVTQMGQEVILRCVPISNHLYFYWYRQILGQKVEFLVSFYNNEISEKSEIFDDQFSVERPDGSNFTLKIRSTKLEDSAMYFCASSEWASGGGTGELFFGEGSRLTVL.

Here the CDR3 DNA reads TGTGCCAGCAGCTTACAGGGACTAGCGGCAGATACGCAGTATTTT. It translates to CASSLQGLAADTQYF. The chain employs TRBV7-3 and TRBJ2-3; 11 bases align to TRBD2. In germline, CDR1 is SGHTA, CDR2 FQGTGA. Trimming removed 2 bases from V and 4 bases from J; junction bases left unmatched: 2. The CDR3 spans 15 residues.

This clone was picked up one time. Written as DNA, the CDR3 is TGTGCCAGCAGCTTAGCTGTCGGAGGTAGCGCGGGCGGTACGCAGTATTTT. Protein product: CASSLAVGGSAGGTQYF. The V call is TRBV7-9, the J call TRBJ2-3, with D possibly being TRBD2 (5 bases). Per the germline V gene, CDR1 is SEHNR and CDR2 is FQNEAQ (reference sequence). The CDR3 has 17 amino acids. Trimming took off 0 bases at V and 8 bases at J, with 21 bases between the two ends.